The clone carrying this T cell receptor (beta chain) was observed a handful of times. The data are from a study of blood T cells in healthy people across ages. Primed by a sample-barcoded 5' primer and a J-beta primer mix, a second PCR proceeded for roughly 6 to 12 cycles. MiXCR was run by TCRdb on the 5' RACE reads, yielding one entry per CDR3 protein. This table has some 1,500,000 distinct CDR3 sequences, 40% to 45% appearing once. Germline V gives CDR1 DFQATT, CDR2 SNEGSKA (reference sequence). The CDR3 is 15 residues long. The V end lost 3 bases, the J end lost 5 bases, and 18 bases lay between the germline ends.

The rearrangement joins TRBV20-1 to TRBJ2-3; TRBD1 or TRBD2 may be the D gene (5 bases each). The receptor comes from a young woman in good health. Sample: blood. The CDR3 bases are TGCAGTGCTAGGGTCGGGGCAGAAAAGGGAGATACGCAGTATTTT. This encodes CSARVGAEKGDTQYF.